These 10 T cell receptor beta chains were sequenced from one sample in a study of blood T cell repertoires in COVID-19. TCRdb keeps only in-frame clones here, not all; method: immunoSEQ multiplex PCR. The table shows 250,000 or so clones, with 65% to 85% occurring only once. Sequenced sample: PBMCs or T cells enriched from blood (not recorded which). These receptors came from a man aged 50-60 years who had recovered from COVID-19.

This clone was observed a handful of times. The chain uses TRBV6-4 and TRBJ1-2; 10 bases map to TRBD1. Germline V lookup: CDR1 MRHNA, CDR2 SNTAGT. J lost 7 bases, V lost 6 bases, and 5 bases had no gene match. The CDR3 sequence is 13 residues long. The CDR3 sequence: CASRGQGVAGYTF. The CDR3 nucleotides are TGTGCCAGCAGAGGACAGGGGGTTGCTGGCTACACCTTC.

V gene TRBV11-2 combines with J gene TRBJ1-1, with 7 bases identical to TRBD1. Germline trimming cut 8 bases from V and 1 base from J; bases unmatched to any gene: 7. Per the germline V gene, CDR1 is SGHAT and CDR2 is FQNNGV. The CDR3 extends over 14 amino acids. The CDR3 DNA reads as TGTGCCAGCCAACCAGGGACAGCGAACACTGAAGCTTTCTTT. As protein: CASQPGTANTEAFF.

As concerns this clone: An end of the junction differs from the germline gene, which may be a read error. The chain recombines TRBV7-7 with TRBJ2-1, with D hard to call. The germline V gene has CDR1 SSHAT and CDR2 FNYEAQ (reference sequence). This CDR3 spans 13 amino acids. CDR3 coding DNA: TGTGCTAGCAGCTTAGACGCGTACAATGAGCAGTTCTTC. Translation: CASSLDAYNEQFF.

The V call is TRBV19, the J call TRBJ1-1, with 9 bases identical to TRBD1. The CDR3 covers 14 residues. V lost 3 bases and J lost 1; bases outside the gene matches: 0. Per germline, CDR1 LNHDA and CDR2 SQIVND (reference sequence). Here the CDR3 DNA reads TGTGCCAGTAGTATGGGACAGGGGAACACTGAAGCTTTCTTT. Its protein product is CASSMGQGNTEAFF.

The chain recombines TRBV19 with TRBJ1-1; the match to TRBD1 covers 9 bases. Germline V gene data show CDR1 as LNHDA and CDR2 as SQIVND (reference sequence). The CDR3 has 14 residues. Trimming cost V 10 bases and J 3 bases; bases outside gene matches: 9. The CDR3 region is CATHPGQGHTEAFF. Here the CDR3 DNA reads TGTGCCACCCACCCGGGACAGGGTCACACTGAAGCTTTCTTT.

This chain connects TRBV5-1 to TRBJ1-6; 7 bases are a match to TRBD1. Germline V gene data show CDR1 as SGHRS and CDR2 as YFSETQ. The V gene end was trimmed by 0 bases and the J gene end by 7 bases; junction bases not matched to a gene: 4. This CDR3 spans 15 amino acids. The CDR3 nucleotides read TGCGCCAGCAGCTTGGGACAGGGTCTCAATTCACCCCTCCACTTT. Its translation is CASSLGQGLNSPLHF. The full variable domain, completed using reference TRBV5-1 and TRBJ1-6, is KAGVTQTPRYLIKTRGQQVTLSCSPISGHRSVSWYQQTPGQGLQFLFEYFSETQRNKGNFPGRFSGRQFSNSRSEMNVSTLELGDSALYLCASSLGQGLNSPLHFGNGTRLTVT.

V is TRBV3-1 (or the pseudogene TRBV3-2) and J is TRBJ1-1; 8 positions agree with TRBD1. The junction had 4 bases not matched to a gene; V was cut back by 4 bases and J by 0 bases. CDR3 length: 15 amino acids. CDR1 and CDR2 from the germline V gene are LGHDT and YNNKEL (reference sequence). This CDR3 is CASSPAGGMNTEAFF. The CDR3 DNA reads as TGTGCCAGCAGCCCCGCAGGGGGCATGAACACTGAAGCTTTCTTT.

The chain has TRBV2 and TRBJ2-5; a weak D match, TRBD2 (6 bases). Trimming pared 8 bases from V and 2 bases from J, leaving 15 bases between. In germline, CDR1 is SNHLY, CDR2 FYNNEI. The length of the CDR3 is 14 residues. CDR3 protein: CASPGGEKQETQYF. In nucleotides, the CDR3 is TGTGCCAGCCCGGGCGGGGAGAAACAAGAGACCCAGTACTTC.

CDR3 bases: TGTGCCAGCAGTGAGGGGACAGGGGCCTACGAGCAGTACTTC. As protein: CASSEGTGAYEQYF. V gene TRBV6-1 combines with J gene TRBJ2-7, with TRBD1 identical over 10 bases. This CDR3 spans 14 amino acids. With V trimmed by 3 bases and J by 2 bases, 1 base remained unmatched. The germline V gene encodes CDR1 MNHNS and CDR2 SASEGT.

The chain combines TRBV6-1 with TRBJ1-4, with 9 nucleotides matching TRBD1. The CDR3 totals 18 residues. The germline V gene encodes CDR1 MNHNS and CDR2 SASEGT. With 4 bases clipped from V and 3 bases from J, the junction kept 12 bases outside the gene matches. CDR3 residues: CASSGLRTGERANEKLFF. The DNA for the CDR3 is TGTGCCAGCAGTGGGTTAAGGACAGGGGAGAGAGCTAATGAAAAACTGTTTTTT.